The 9 T cell receptor beta chains below were found in one sample sequenced in a study of T cell repertoires in cytomegalovirus infection. For these receptors, no antigen is known. TCRdb re-called the reads with MiXCR, one entry per CDR3 protein. The sample has a few hundred thousand distinct CDR3 sequences, roughly 42% seen once; the top ten hold more than 40%. The source was cultured PBMCs, collected from culture after CMV antigen stimulation. All receptors come from a human donor in good health (CMV status not recorded). Some clones in this sample may be carry-over from other donors' samples.

Only a few counts were recorded for this clonotype. The chain joins TRBV7-4 to TRBJ1-1, with D perhaps matching TRBD1 (6 bases). Germline CDR1 is SGHVT and CDR2 is SQSDAQ. V was trimmed by 3 bases and J by 3 bases, leaving 11 bases between them. This CDR3 spans 14 amino acids. The CDR3, as DNA: TGTGCCAGCAGCTTTTGGGGGCGGGACACTGAAGCTTTCTTT. Its translation: CASSFWGRDTEAFF.

This clonotype was counted only a few times. This rearrangement joins TRBV6-6 to TRBJ1-2; D is undetermined. Per the germline V gene, CDR1 is MNHNY and CDR2 is SVGAGI (reference sequence). The CDR3 loop spans 14 amino acids. The V end lost 0 bases, the J end lost 4 bases, and 9 bases lay between the germline ends. CDR3 sequence: CASSYSSQIYGYTF. For the CDR3, the DNA is TGTGCCAGCAGTTACTCGAGCCAGATCTATGGCTACACCTTC.

The chain links TRBV15 to TRBJ2-1; D is possibly TRBD2 (5 bases). Trimming removed 8 bases from V and 4 bases from J, with 15 bases in between. Germline CDR1 reads LNHNV; CDR2 reads YYDKDF (reference sequence). This CDR3 comprises 14 residues. In nucleotides, the CDR3 is TGTGCCACCGGCTTGGGAGTTCGATACAATGAGCAGTTCTTC. Residues: CATGLGVRYNEQFF.

The chain employs TRBV6-5 and TRBJ1-4; a weak D match, TRBD1 (5 bases). Germline CDR1 and CDR2: MNHEY and SVGAGI. Trimming took off 6 bases at V and 3 bases at J, with 14 bases between the two ends. This CDR3 region has 15 residues. CDR3 residues: CASRPLGEPNEKLFF. The CDR3 nucleotides read TGTGCCAGCAGACCTCTGGGGGAACCTAATGAAAAACTGTTTTTT.

The chain employs TRBV20-1 and TRBJ2-7, with 10 bases lining up with TRBD1. Losses at the gene ends were 6 bases for V and 2 bases for J; bases not matched to a gene: 10. The germline CDR1 and CDR2 sequences are DFQATT and SNEGSKA (reference sequence). The CDR3 sequence is 15 residues long. The CDR3 reads CSATVGGQGTYEQYF. Here the CDR3 DNA reads TGCAGTGCAACAGTCGGGGGACAGGGGACCTACGAGCAGTACTTC.

The sample holds a few counts of this clonotype. The V gene is TRBV12-3 or TRBV12-4, the J gene TRBJ1-4; D not resolved. The V end was cut by 6 bases, the J end by 0 bases, with 5 bases between. The CDR3 covers 13 residues. The CDR3 reads CASSGATNEKLFF. The CDR3 nucleotides are TGTGCCAGCAGCGGGGCAACTAATGAAAAACTGTTTTTT.

The chain has TRBV19 and TRBJ2-1, with 8 bases that match TRBD2. The V gene's germline CDR1 is LNHDA and CDR2 SQIVND (reference sequence). The CDR3 length is 15 residues. V lost 7 bases and J lost 5; bases outside the gene matches: 10. DNA for the CDR3: TGTGCCAGTACCCCAGTGGGCGGGGGGAACAATGAGCAGTTCTTC. Its translation: CASTPVGGGNNEQFF.

This clonotype showed up just a few times. The gene calls are TRBV7-8 and TRBJ2-5, with D tentatively TRBD1 or TRBD2 (6 bases each). The length of the CDR3 is 15 residues. Trimming took 2 bases from V and 3 from J, leaving 13 bases between them. The V gene's germline CDR1 is SGHVS and CDR2 FQNEAQ. CDR3 in DNA: TGTGCCAGCAGCTTACGTCGGGGGCAGAAAGAGACCCAGTACTTC. Its translation: CASSLRRGQKETQYF.

The table lists this clonotype with a few counts. J is TRBJ1-6 and V is TRBV18; perhaps TRBD1 as D (6 bases). This CDR3 has 15 amino acids. Germline V lookup: CDR1 KGHSH, CDR2 LQKENI. Trimming shortened V by 2 bases and J by 8 bases, and 13 bases separated the two germline ends. This CDR3 is CASSPTGMVHSPLHF. The CDR3, as DNA: TGTGCCAGCTCACCAACAGGGATGGTGCATTCACCCCTCCACTTT.